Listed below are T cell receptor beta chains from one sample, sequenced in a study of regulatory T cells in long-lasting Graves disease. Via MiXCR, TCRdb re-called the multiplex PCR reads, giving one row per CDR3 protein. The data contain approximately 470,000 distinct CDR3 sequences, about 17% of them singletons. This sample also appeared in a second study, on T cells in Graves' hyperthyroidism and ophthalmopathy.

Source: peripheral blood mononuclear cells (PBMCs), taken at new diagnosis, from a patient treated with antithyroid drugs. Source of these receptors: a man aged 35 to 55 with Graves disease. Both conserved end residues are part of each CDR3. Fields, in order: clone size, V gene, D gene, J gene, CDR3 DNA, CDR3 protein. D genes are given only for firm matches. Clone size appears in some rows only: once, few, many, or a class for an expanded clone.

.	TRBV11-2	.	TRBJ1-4	TGTGCCAGCAGCCTAACAGGATTCGGAGAAAAACTGTTTTTT	CASSLTGFGEKLFF
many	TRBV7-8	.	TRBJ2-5	TGTGCCAGCAGCTTAGAGGAGGGGCCCCAAGAGACCCAGTACTTC	CASSLEEGPQETQYF
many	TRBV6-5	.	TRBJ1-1	TGTGCCAGCAGTTACGACCCGGACAAGCCGATGAACACTGAAGCTTTCTTT	CASSYDPDKPMNTEAFF
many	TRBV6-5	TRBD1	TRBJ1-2	TGTGCCAGCAGTTACCGGACAGGGGTCTCCTACACCTTC	CASSYRTGVSYTF
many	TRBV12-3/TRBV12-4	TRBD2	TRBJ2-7	TGTGCCAGCAGTTTCGACGACGGACTAGCGGGAGGGGGACGCTCCTACGAGCAGTACTTC	CASSFDDGLAGGGRSYEQYF
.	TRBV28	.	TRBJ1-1	TGTGCCAGCATACTCGGAGGGAACACCGAAGCTTTCTTT	CASILGGNTEAFF
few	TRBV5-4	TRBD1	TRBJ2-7	TGTGCCAGCAGCCCCGACAGGGGGGAGTTCAACTACGAGCAGTACTTC	CASSPDRGEFNYEQYF
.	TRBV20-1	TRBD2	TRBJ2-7	TGCAGTGCTGGCGGGAGCTCCTACGAGCAGTACTTC	CSAGGSSYEQYF
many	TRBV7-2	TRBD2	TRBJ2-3	TGTGCCAGCAGCTTAGCGTGGTGGCTAGCGGGAAACACAGATACGCAGTATTTT	CASSLAWWLAGNTDTQYF
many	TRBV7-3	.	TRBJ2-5	TGTGCCAGCAGCTTAACTGCAGGGGGGGGGGAGACCCAGTACTTC	CASSLTAGGGETQYF
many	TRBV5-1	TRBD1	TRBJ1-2	TGCGCCAGCAGCTTGGAGGGGGCGGCACCTCCTAACTATGGCTACACCTTC	CASSLEGAAPPNYGYTF
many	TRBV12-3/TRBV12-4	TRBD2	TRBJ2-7	TGTGCCAGCAGCCTACTTGGACTAGCCTACGAGCAGTACTTC	CASSLLGLAYEQYF
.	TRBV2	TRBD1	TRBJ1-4	TGTGCCAGCACACAGGGGGTTAGGGCTAATGAAAAACTGTTTTTT	CASTQGVRANEKLFF
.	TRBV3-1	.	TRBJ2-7	TGTGCCAGCAGCTTAGAGGGGGGCGGCTCCTACGAGCAGTACTTC	CASSLEGGGSYEQYF
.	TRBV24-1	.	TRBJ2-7	TGTGCCACCAGTGGGTTTGGTTCCGACGAGCAGTACTTC	CATSGFGSDEQYF
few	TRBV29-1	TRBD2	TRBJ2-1	TGCAGCGTTCGGACTAGCGGGAGGGCCTCCTACAATGAGCAGTTCTTC	CSVRTSGRASYNEQFF
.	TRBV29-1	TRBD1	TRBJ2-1	TGCAGCGGAGACAGGGACTACAATGAGCAGTTCTTC	CSGDRDYNEQFF
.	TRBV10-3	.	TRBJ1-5	TGTGCCATCAGTGAGGGGCAGGGCCTCAATCAGCCCCAGCATTTT	CAISEGQGLNQPQHF
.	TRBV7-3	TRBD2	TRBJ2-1	TGTGCCAGCAGCACTAGCGGGAGGGGCTCCTACAATGAGCAGTTCTTC	CASSTSGRGSYNEQFF
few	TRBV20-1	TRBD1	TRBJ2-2	TGCAGTGCTAAAGGGGGCCGGGACAGATTCACCGGGGAGCTGTTTTTT	CSAKGGRDRFTGELFF
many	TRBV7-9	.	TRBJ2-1	TGTGCCAGCAGCTGCGGGGATCCCTACAATGAGCAGTTCTTC	CASSCGDPYNEQFF
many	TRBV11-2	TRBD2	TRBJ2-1	TGTGCCAGCAGCTTAGGGTCTAGCGGCTACAATGAGCAGTTCTTC	CASSLGSSGYNEQFF
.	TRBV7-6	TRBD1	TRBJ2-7	TGTGCCGTATCGGGGGGGGACAGGGGGTCCTACGAGCAGTACTTC	CAVSGGDRGSYEQYF
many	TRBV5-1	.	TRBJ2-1	TGCGCCAGCAGCTTATCCGGGGGAAGGGGCAATGAGCAGTTCTTC	CASSLSGGRGNEQFF
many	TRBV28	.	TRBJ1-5	TGTGCCAGCAGTTTGTGGCAGGGTGACAATCAGCCCCAGCATTTT	CASSLWQGDNQPQHF
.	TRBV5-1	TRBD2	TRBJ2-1	TGCGCCAGCAGCCCAAGAGCTGGGACTAGCGGGAACAATGAGCAGTTCTTC	CASSPRAGTSGNNEQFF
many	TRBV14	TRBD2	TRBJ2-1	TGTGCCAGCAGCCAAGATAGACTAGCGGTACGGGAGCAGTTCTTC	CASSQDRLAVREQFF
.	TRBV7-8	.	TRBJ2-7	TGTGCCAGCAGAATGAACGAATTGCTCTCCTACGAGCAGTACTTC	CASRMNELLSYEQYF
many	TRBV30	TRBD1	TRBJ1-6	TGTGCCTGGAGTGTTGACAGGGGGCAAGAGTCACCCCTCCACTTT	CAWSVDRGQESPLHF
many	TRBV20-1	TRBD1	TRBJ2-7	TGCAGTGCTAGAAGGACAGGGTCAGGCGAGCAGTACTTC	CSARRTGSGEQYF
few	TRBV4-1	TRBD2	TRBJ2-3	TGCGCCAGCAGCCAAGATCCTAGCGGGGGCACAGATACGCAGTATTTT	CASSQDPSGGTDTQYF
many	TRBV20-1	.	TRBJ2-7	TGCAGTGCTAGTTTCGCTTTGGGGAGCTCCTACGAGCAGTACTTC	CSASFALGSSYEQYF
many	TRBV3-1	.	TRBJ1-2	TGTGCCAGCAGCCTCCTGGGCGACTTTAGTAATGGCTACACCTTC	CASSLLGDFSNGYTF
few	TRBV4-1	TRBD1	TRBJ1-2	TGCGCCAGCAGCGACGGGACAGGGAACTATGGCTACACCTTC	CASSDGTGNYGYTF
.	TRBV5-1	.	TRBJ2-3	TGTGCCAGCAGCTTGGCGCGGTCTAGCCGGAGCACAGATACGCAGTATTTT	CASSLARSSRSTDTQYF
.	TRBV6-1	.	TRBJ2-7	TGTGCCAGCTTAGACAGCTACCCCTACGAGCAGTACTTC	CASLDSYPYEQYF
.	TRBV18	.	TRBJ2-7	TGTGCCAGCTCACCAGGGCGTAACGAGCAGTACTTC	CASSPGRNEQYF
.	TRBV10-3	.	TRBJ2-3	TGTGCCATCAGTCTAGCGTCTAGCACAGATACGCAGTATTTT	CAISLASSTDTQYF
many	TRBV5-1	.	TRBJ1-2	TGCGCCAGCAGCTTGGAGCCTAACTATGGCTACACCTTC	CASSLEPNYGYTF
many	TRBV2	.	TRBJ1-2	TGTGCCAGCAGCACAGGGATACTAGATGGCTACACCTTC	CASSTGILDGYTF
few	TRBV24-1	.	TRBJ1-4	TGTGCCACCACATCAGGGCCCAATGAAAAACTGTTTTTT	CATTSGPNEKLFF
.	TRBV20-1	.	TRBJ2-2	TGCAGTGCGCCCGGGACTCTTATCTCCACCGGGGAGCTGTTTTTT	CSAPGTLISTGELFF
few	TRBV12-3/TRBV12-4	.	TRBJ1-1	TGTGCCAGCAGCCCACCCTACAGCAATGAAGCTTTCTTT	CASSPPYSNEAFF
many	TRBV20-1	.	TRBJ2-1	TGCAGTGCTACTGACCTGGGGGTGAATGAGCAGTTCTTC	CSATDLGVNEQFF
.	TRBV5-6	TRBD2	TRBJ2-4	TGTGCCAGCAGCATTAGCGGGATAGGGGACATTCAGTACTTC	CASSISGIGDIQYF
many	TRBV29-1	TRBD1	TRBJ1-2	TGCAGCGTTGATGGACAGGCAAGGGCCCACTATGGCTACACCTTC	CSVDGQARAHYGYTF
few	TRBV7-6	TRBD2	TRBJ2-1	TGTGCCAGCAGCCCCAGGACTAGTAACTATGAGCAGTTCTTC	CASSPRTSNYEQFF
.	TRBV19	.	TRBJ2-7	TGTGCCAGTAGTAATCCCTCGAATGGGGCCTACGAGCAGTACTTC	CASSNPSNGAYEQYF
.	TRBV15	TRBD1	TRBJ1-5	TGTGCCACCAGCAGAAAACTCAGGACAGGGATAAATCAGCCCCAGCATTTT	CATSRKLRTGINQPQHF
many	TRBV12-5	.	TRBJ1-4	TGTGCTAGTGGTTTGGTTGGACAGCCTGGGAAAAAACTGTTTTTT	CASGLVGQPGKKLFF
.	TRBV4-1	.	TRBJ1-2	TGCGCCAGCAGCCAAGATGGCAGGGGAAGCTATGGCTACACCTTC	CASSQDGRGSYGYTF
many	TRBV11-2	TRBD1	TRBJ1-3	TGTGCCAGCAGCACTTTACAGGGGGCGGGAAACACCATATATTTT	CASSTLQGAGNTIYF
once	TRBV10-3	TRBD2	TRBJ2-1	TGTGCCATCAGTGAAGGGACTAGCAGGGTCTTC	CAISEGTSRVF
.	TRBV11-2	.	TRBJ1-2	TGTGCCAGCAGCTTAGTGGACGGGACATATGGCTACACCTTC	CASSLVDGTYGYTF
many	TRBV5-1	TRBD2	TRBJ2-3	TGCGCCAGCAGCTTCGTCCTAGCGGGAAGCACAGATACGCAGTATTTT	CASSFVLAGSTDTQYF